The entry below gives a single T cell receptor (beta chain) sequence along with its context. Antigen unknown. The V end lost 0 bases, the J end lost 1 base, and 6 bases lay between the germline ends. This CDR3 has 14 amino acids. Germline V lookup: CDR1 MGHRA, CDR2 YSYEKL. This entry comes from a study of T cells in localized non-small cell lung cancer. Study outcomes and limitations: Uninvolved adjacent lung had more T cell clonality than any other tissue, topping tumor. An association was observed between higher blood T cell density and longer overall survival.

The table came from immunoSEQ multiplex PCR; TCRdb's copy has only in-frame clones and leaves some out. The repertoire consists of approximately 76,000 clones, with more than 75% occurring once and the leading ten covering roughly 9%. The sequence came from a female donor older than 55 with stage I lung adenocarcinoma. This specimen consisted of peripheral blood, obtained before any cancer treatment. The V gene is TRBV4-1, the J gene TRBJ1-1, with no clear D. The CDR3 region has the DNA TGCGCCAGCAGCCAAGATGATGGGAACACTGAAGCTTTCTTT. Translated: CASSQDDGNTEAFF.